This T cell receptor beta chain came from a study of blood T cell repertoires in COVID-19. Overall study context: In each case, the material was cDNA or gDNA derived from T cells, B-cell-depleted T cells, or PBMCs.

With V trimmed by 4 bases and J by 5 bases, 7 bases remained unmatched. Germline lookup yields CDR1 SQVTM and CDR2 ANQGSEA. The CDR3 is made up of 14 amino acids. Within 2 weeks of study entry, exposed participants had contacted a PCR-confirmed or clinician-diagnosed COVID-19 case. Produced via immunoSEQ multiplex PCR; TCRdb's table is partial and in-frame only. The sample shows more than 200,000 clones, approximately 89% of them seen only once. The sequenced sample consisted of PBMCs or T cells enriched from blood (not recorded which). This TCR came from a woman aged 30 to 39 who had been exposed to COVID-19. The V call is TRBV29-1, the J call TRBJ2-1; TRBD2 aligns across 8 bases. The CDR3 DNA is TGCAGCGTTGGCCCCCGGGGGGGGAACAATGAGCAGTTCTTC. The encoded protein is CSVGPRGGNNEQFF.